This TCR beta chain was recovered during a study of beta chain features in type 1 diabetes. Overall study results and limits: A moderate, significant TCRB CDR3 shortening appeared in type 1 diabetes across four CD4+ subsets.

Once sorted, every population was more than 95% pure. Regarding this clone: Its target is not known.

The whole isolated RNA underwent reverse transcription, so sequencing captured expressed TCRB transcripts. Sequencing used immunoSEQ multiplex PCR; TCRdb keeps in-frame clones, though not all of them. The sample holds 400,000 to 600,000 clones; around 30% are singletons and the top ten take around 0.065%. This receptor was taken from a man younger than 35 in good health. Sequencing was carried out using naive CD4+ T cells from blood.

CDR3 nucleotides: TGTGCCAGCAGCTTTAGCGGGAGGGCCGGGGACGAGCAGTTCTTC. It encodes CASSFSGRAGDEQFF. This chain connects TRBV11-2 to TRBJ2-1; 11 nucleotides match TRBD2. Germline-derived CDR1 and CDR2 are SGHAT and FQNNGV. The CDR3 consists of 15 residues. Germline trimming cut 3 bases from V and 10 bases from J; bases unmatched to any gene: 8. The whole variable domain, filled in from reference TRBV11-2 and TRBJ2-1, reads EAGVAQSPRYKIIEKRQSVAFWCNPISGHATLYWYQQILGQGPKLLIQFQNNGVVDDSQLPKDRFSAERLKGVDSTLKIQPAKLEDSAVYLCASSFSGRAGDEQFFGPGTRLTVL.